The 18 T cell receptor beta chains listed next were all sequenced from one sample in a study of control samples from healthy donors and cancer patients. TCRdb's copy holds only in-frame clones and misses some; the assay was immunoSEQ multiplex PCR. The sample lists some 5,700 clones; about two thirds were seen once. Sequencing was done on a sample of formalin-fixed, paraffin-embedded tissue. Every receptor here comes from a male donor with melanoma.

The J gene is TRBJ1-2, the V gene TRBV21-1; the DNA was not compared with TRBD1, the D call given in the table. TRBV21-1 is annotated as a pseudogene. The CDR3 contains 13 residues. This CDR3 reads CASSKAGDHGYTF. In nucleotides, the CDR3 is TGTGCCAGCAGCAAAGCGGGCGACCATGGCTACACCTTC.

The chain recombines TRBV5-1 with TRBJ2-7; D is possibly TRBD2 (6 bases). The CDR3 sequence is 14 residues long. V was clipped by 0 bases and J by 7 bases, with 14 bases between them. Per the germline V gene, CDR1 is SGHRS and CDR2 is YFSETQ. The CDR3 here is CASSLALTGEEQYF. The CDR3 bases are TGCGCCAGCAGCTTGGCGCTAACGGGAGAAGAGCAGTACTTC.

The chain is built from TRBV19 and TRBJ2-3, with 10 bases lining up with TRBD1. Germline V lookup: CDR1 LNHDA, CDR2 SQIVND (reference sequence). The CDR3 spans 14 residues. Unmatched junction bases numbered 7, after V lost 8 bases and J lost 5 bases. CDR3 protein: CASCDRGRGDTQYF. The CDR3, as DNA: TGTGCCAGTTGCGACAGGGGGCGCGGAGATACGCAGTATTTT.

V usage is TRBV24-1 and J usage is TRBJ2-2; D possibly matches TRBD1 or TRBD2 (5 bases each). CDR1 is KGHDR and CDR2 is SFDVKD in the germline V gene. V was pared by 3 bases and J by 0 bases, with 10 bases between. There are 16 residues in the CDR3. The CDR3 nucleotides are TGTGCCACCAGTGATCCGGGACCCCCGAACACCGGGGAGCTGTTTTTT. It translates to CATSDPGPPNTGELFF.

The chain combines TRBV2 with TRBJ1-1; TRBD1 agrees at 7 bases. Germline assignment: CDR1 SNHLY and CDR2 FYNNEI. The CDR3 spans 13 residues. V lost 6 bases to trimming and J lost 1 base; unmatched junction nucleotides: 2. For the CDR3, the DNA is TGTGCCAGCAGGGGACAGCCGAACACTGAAGCTTTCTTT. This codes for CASRGQPNTEAFF.

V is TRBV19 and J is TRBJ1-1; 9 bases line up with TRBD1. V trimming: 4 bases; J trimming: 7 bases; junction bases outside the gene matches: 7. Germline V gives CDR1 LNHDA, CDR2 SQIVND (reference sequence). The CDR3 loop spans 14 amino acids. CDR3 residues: CASSNTGGAVEAFF. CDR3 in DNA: TGTGCCAGTAGTAATACAGGGGGCGCGGTTGAAGCTTTCTTT.

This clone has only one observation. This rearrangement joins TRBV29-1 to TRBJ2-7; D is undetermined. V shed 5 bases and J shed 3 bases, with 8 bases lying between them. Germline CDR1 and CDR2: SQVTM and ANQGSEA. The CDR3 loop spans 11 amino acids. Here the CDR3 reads CSVLKNYEQYF. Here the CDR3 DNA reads TGCAGCGTTCTGAAGAACTACGAGCAGTACTTC.

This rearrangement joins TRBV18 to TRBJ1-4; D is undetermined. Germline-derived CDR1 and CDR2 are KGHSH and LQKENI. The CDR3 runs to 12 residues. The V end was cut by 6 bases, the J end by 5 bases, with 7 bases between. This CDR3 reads CASSTLNEKLFF. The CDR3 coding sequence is TGTGCCAGCTCGACACTGAATGAAAAACTGTTTTTT.

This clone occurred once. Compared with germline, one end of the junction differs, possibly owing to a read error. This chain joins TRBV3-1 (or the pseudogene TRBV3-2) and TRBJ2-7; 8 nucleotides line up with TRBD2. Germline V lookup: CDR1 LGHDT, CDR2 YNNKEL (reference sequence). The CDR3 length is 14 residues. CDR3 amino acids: CASSLLRGGYEQYF. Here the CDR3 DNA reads TGTGCCAGCAGCCTCCTCCGGGGGGGTTACGAGCAGTACTTT.

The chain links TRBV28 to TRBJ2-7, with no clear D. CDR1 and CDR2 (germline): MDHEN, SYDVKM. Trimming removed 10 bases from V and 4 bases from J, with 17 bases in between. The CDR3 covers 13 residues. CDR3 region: CATFDPFTYEQYF. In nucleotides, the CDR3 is TGTGCCACCTTTGACCCCTTTACATACGAGCAGTACTTC.

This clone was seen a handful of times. The CDR3 region is CASSPGQSYEQYF. The CDR3 nucleotides read TGTGCCAGCAGCCCAGGACAGTCCTACGAGCAGTACTTC. The chain carries TRBV5-6 and TRBJ2-7, with D possibly TRBD1 on 6 matching bases. Trimming pared 4 bases from V and 1 base from J, leaving 9 bases between. The CDR3 spans 13 residues. Germline loops: CDR1 SGHDT, CDR2 YYEEEE.

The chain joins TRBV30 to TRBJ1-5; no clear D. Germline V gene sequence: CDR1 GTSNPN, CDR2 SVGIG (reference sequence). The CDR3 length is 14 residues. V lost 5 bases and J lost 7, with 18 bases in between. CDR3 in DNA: TGTGCCTGGGTCCCGCCGGGGAGAAACCAGCCCCAGCATTTT. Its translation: CAWVPPGRNQPQHF. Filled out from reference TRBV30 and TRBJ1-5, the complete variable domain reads SQTIHQWPATLVQPVGSPLSLECTVEGTSNPNLYWYRQAAGRGLQLLFYSVGIGQISSEVPQNLSASRPQDRQFILSSKKLLLSDSGFYLCAWVPPGRNQPQHFGDGTRLSIL.

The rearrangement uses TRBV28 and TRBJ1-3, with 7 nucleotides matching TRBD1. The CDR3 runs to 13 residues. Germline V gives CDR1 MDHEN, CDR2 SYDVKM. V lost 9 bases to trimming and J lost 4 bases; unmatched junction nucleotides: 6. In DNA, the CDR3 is TGTGCCAGTTTGACAGGGTCCGGAAACACCATATATTTT. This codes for CASLTGSGNTIYF.

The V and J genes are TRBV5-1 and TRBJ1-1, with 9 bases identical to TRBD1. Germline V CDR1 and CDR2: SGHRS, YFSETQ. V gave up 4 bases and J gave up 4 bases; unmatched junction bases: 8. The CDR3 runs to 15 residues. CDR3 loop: CASSPWTGAGTEAFF. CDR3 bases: TGCGCCAGCAGCCCATGGACAGGGGCAGGCACTGAAGCTTTCTTT.

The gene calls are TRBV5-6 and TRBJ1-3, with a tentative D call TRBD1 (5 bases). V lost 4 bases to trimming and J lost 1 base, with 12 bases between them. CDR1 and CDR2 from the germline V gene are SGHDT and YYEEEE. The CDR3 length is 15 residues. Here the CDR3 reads CASSGRQTSGNTIYF. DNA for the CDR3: TGTGCCAGCAGCGGAAGACAGACGTCTGGAAACACCATATATTTT.

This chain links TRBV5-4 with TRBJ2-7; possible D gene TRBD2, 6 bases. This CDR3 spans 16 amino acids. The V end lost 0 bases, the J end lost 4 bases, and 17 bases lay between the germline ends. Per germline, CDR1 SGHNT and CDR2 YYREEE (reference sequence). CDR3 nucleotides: TGTGCCAGCAGCTTGGAACCCGGGACTCCTGGTTACGAGCAGTACTTC. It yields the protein CASSLEPGTPGYEQYF.

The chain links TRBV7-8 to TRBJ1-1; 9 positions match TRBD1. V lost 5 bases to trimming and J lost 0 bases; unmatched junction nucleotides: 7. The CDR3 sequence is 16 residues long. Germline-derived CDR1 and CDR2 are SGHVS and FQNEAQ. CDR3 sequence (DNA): TGTGCCAGCAGCCGAGGGACAGGGATAATGAACACTGAAGCTTTCTTT. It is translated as CASSRGTGIMNTEAFF.

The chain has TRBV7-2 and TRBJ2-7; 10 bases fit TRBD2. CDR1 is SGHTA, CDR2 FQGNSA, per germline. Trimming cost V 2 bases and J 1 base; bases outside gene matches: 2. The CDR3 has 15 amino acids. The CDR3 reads CASSLTSGISYEQYF. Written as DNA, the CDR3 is TGTGCCAGCAGCTTAACTAGCGGGATTTCCTACGAGCAGTACTTC.